This entry concerns a single T cell receptor (beta chain). Germline is not matched at one junction end, which may reflect a read error. CDR3 length equals 18 residues. Germline V gene data show CDR1 as SGDLS and CDR2 as YYNGEE. This sample stems from a study of molecular identifiers for immune sequencing clone quantification. Bulk libraries came from a prior protocol with listed TCR primers. TCRdb analysed the PCR reads with MiXCR anew, one entry per CDR3 protein. The sample yields around 470,000 distinct CDR3 sequences, about a fifth seen once. This TCR was sampled from a human donor in good health. Some libraries in this study had Jurkat cell RNA spiked in. The sequenced sample was naive CD8+ T cells from blood, with Jurkat cell RNA spiked in. This sample's subset: FACS-sorted CD8+CD4-CCR7+CD45RA+ naive T cells. The chain is built from TRBV9 and TRBJ2-3; TRBD1 matches at 9 bases. CDR3 sequence (DNA): TGTGCCTGCAGCGTAGAAGGGGGAACAGGGGGCGGTGGAGATACGCAGTATTTT. It translates to CACSVEGGTGGGGDTQYF.